This passage covers 28 T cell receptor beta chains from one sample sequenced in a study of T cells after yellow fever vaccination. MiXCR was run by TCRdb on the 5' RACE reads, yielding one entry per CDR3 protein. The data contain 250,000 to 350,000 distinct CDR3 sequences, approximately 4.5% of them seen just once; the ten biggest clones take up approximately 19%. This specimen consisted of PBMCs, obtained 15 days after the yellow fever booster vaccination. The receptors come from a man between 18 and 29 years old who received the YFV17D yellow fever vaccine.

This clonotype appeared many times. The chain carries TRBV20-1 and TRBJ2-4; TRBD1 aligns across 9 bases. V shed 5 bases, J shed 8 bases, and the junction held 13 bases outside the gene matches. Germline CDR1 is DFQATT and CDR2 is SNEGSKA (reference sequence). The CDR3 is 15 residues long. The CDR3 is CSAPTGGVRGDIQYF. The DNA of the CDR3 is TGCAGTGCTCCAACAGGGGGCGTTCGGGGAGACATTCAGTACTTC.

In its sample, this clonotype was seen a few times. J is TRBJ2-7 and V is TRBV10-3, with a tentative D call TRBD2 (5 bases). The CDR3 length is 11 residues. Germline-derived CDR1 and CDR2 are ENHRY and SYGVKD. V lost 5 bases and J 9 bases, leaving 11 bases between the germline ends. The CDR3 region is CAISSEGGQYF. The CDR3 DNA reads TGTGCCATCAGTTCTGAGGGCGGGCAGTACTTC.

This clonotype has at least ten counts. The chain recombines TRBV10-3 with TRBJ2-3; D possibly uses TRBD1 or TRBD2 (5 bases each). The CDR3 covers 13 residues. Germline values: CDR1 ENHRY, CDR2 SYGVKD. V was pared by 6 bases and J by 0 bases, with 7 bases between. The CDR3 DNA reads as TGTGCCATCAGGGGGGAAAGCACAGATACGCAGTATTTT. It specifies CAIRGESTDTQYF.

This clonotype was seen many times. The chain couples TRBV5-5 to TRBJ1-1, with D unclear. Germline V gives CDR1 SGHKS, CDR2 YYEKEE (reference sequence). This CDR3 region has 13 residues. The V end lost 6 bases, the J end lost 1 base, and 10 bases lay between the germline ends. Written as DNA, the CDR3 is TGTGCCAGCACCGCGGAGAGGAACACTGAAGCTTTCTTT. It translates to CASTAERNTEAFF.

This clonotype was found many times. V and J are TRBV5-1 and TRBJ1-2; tentative D call: TRBD1 (5 bases). With 4 bases removed from V and 7 bases from J, the gap between germline ends came to 11 bases. The CDR3 is 12 amino acids. The germline gives CDR1 SGHRS, CDR2 YFSETQ. CDR3 residues: CASSQDKVGYTF. The CDR3 nucleotides are TGCGCCAGCAGCCAGGACAAGGTTGGCTACACCTTC.

J is TRBJ2-3 and V is TRBV5-1; D is undetermined. Germline lookup yields CDR1 SGHRS and CDR2 YFSETQ. CDR3 size: 14 residues. The V and J ends lost 0 bases and 4 bases respectively, with 9 bases between them. This CDR3 is CASSLDSPPDTQYF. The CDR3 bases are TGCGCCAGCAGCTTGGATAGTCCGCCAGATACGCAGTATTTT.

V gene TRBV18 combines with J gene TRBJ2-6; D is unresolved. This CDR3 is 14 amino acids long. Looked up from germline, CDR1 is KGHSH and CDR2 is LQKENI. V was trimmed by 0 bases and J by 7 bases, leaving 7 bases between them. The CDR3: CASSPPGTANVLTF. The DNA of the CDR3 is TGTGCCAGCTCACCACCGGGCACAGCCAACGTCCTGACTTTC.

This clonotype occurred a few times. The chain uses TRBV27 and TRBJ2-7; 8 positions match TRBD2. The CDR3 is 13 amino acids. The germline V gene encodes CDR1 MNHEY and CDR2 SMNVEV (reference sequence). Trimming at V came to 3 bases and at J to 11 bases, leaving 9 bases not matched to a gene. In nucleotides, the CDR3 is TGTGCCAGCAGTTTGCTAGCGGGCGACCAAAAGTACGTC. Encoded protein: CASSLLAGDQKYV.

This clonotype has a count of ten or more. The CDR3 loop reads CASSRNRDRGSYEQYF. The CDR3 DNA reads as TGTGCCAGCAGCCGAAACCGGGACAGGGGCTCCTACGAGCAGTACTTC. V gene TRBV7-9 combines with J gene TRBJ2-7; 10 nucleotides line up with TRBD1. V trimming: 5 bases; J trimming: 0 bases; junction bases outside the gene matches: 7. There are 16 residues in the CDR3. CDR1 and CDR2 (germline): SEHNR, FQNEAQ (reference sequence). Drawing the rest from reference TRBV7-9 and TRBJ2-7, the complete variable domain is DTGVSQNPRHKITKRGQNVTFRCDPISEHNRLYWYRQTLGQGPEFLTYFQNEAQLEKSRLLSDRFSAERPKGSFSTLEIQRTEQGDSAMYLCASSRNRDRGSYEQYFGPGTRLTVT.

The rearrangement uses TRBV5-6 and TRBJ1-5, with TRBD1 matching over 8 bases. Germline V gene data show CDR1 as SGHDT and CDR2 as YYEEEE. The CDR3 consists of 16 residues. The ends lost 2 bases at V and 4 bases at J; junction bases unmatched: 8. The CDR3 DNA follows: TGTGCCAGCAGCTTTCGGCAGGGGGCGGAAAATCAGCCCCAGCATTTT. Protein product: CASSFRQGAENQPQHF.

V usage is TRBV4-3 and J usage is TRBJ1-2, with 11 bases identical to TRBD1. The CDR3 is 14 amino acids. V was clipped by 1 base and J by 12 bases; unmatched bases: 7. Germline V CDR1 and CDR2: LGHNA, YSLEER. The CDR3 nucleotides are TGCGCCAGCAGCCAAGCGGGGACAGGGGGAATCCACACCTTC. The encoded protein is CASSQAGTGGIHTF.

This chain links TRBV4-3 with TRBJ2-7; D perhaps matches TRBD1 (6 bases). This CDR3 contains 15 residues. The germline CDR1 and CDR2 sequences are LGHNA and YSLEER. Trimming cost V 2 bases and J 3 bases, with 14 bases left between them. The CDR3 bases are TGCGCCAGCAGCCAACACCGGGACACAGACTACGAGCAGTACTTC. It specifies CASSQHRDTDYEQYF.

V usage is TRBV2 and J usage is TRBJ2-1; tentatively, D is TRBD1 or TRBD2 (6 bases each). V lost 8 bases to trimming and J lost 4 bases, with 27 bases between them. This CDR3 is built from 18 residues. Germline loops: CDR1 SNHLY, CDR2 FYNNEI. The CDR3 DNA reads as TGTGCCAGCCGAGTAGGATTTTCGGGGGACACGATATACAATGAGCAGTTCTTC. This encodes CASRVGFSGDTIYNEQFF.

The table lists this clonotype with many counts. J is TRBJ1-6 and V is TRBV6-2 or TRBV6-3; D is uncertain. The CDR3 has 18 residues. Trimming stripped 2 bases from V and 2 bases from J, with 16 bases between. Germline CDR1 MNHEY, CDR2 SVGEGT. The CDR3 nucleotides are TGTGCCAGCAGTTACCTCGGACGAGTGGTCGCCTATAATTCACCCCTCCACTTT. It encodes CASSYLGRVVAYNSPLHF.

This clonotype showed up many times. This chain joins TRBV12-3 or TRBV12-4 and TRBJ2-3, with 9 bases identical to TRBD2. With 6 bases clipped from V and 2 bases from J, the junction kept 12 bases outside the gene matches. The CDR3 has 17 amino acids. CDR3 in amino acids: CASRKTLAGIDTDTQYF. In DNA, the CDR3 is TGTGCCAGCAGGAAGACTCTAGCGGGGATAGACACAGATACGCAGTATTTT.

The table lists this clonotype with a few counts. V and J are TRBV25-1 and TRBJ2-7; D not certain. The germline V gene encodes CDR1 MGHDK and CDR2 SYGVNS. This CDR3 comprises 12 residues. Written as DNA, the CDR3 is TGTGCGACGGCGCAGGAGCCCTACGAGCAGTACGTC. It translates to CATAQEPYEQYV.

The sample holds a few counts of this clonotype. This chain uses TRBV7-2 with TRBJ2-3; possibly TRBD2 for D (5 bases). Germline CDR1 SGHTA, CDR2 FQGNSA. Deletions cut 1 base from V and 1 base from J, with 9 bases between. This CDR3 spans 15 amino acids. CDR3 DNA sequence: TGTGCCAGCAGCTTAGGGCTAGCCCGCACAGATACGCAGTATTTT. This translates into CASSLGLARTDTQYF.

The V and J genes are TRBV12-3 or TRBV12-4 and TRBJ2-2; 9 bases match TRBD2. This CDR3 is 15 amino acids long. After removal of 7 bases from V and 3 bases from J, the junction contained 6 bases not matched to a gene. The CDR3 loop reads CASTISGGYTGELFF. CDR3 in DNA: TGTGCCAGCACTATTAGCGGGGGATACACCGGGGAGCTGTTTTTT.

This clonotype was observed at least ten times. The chain links TRBV4-3 to TRBJ2-5; D might be TRBD1 or TRBD2, each matching 5 bases. CDR3 size: 16 residues. Per germline, CDR1 LGHNA and CDR2 YSLEER. The V end was cut by 0 bases, the J end by 3 bases, with 14 bases between. The chain's CDR3 is CASSQEARVREETQYF. The DNA for the CDR3 is TGCGCCAGCAGCCAAGAAGCGAGGGTCAGGGAAGAGACCCAGTACTTC.

This clonotype was picked up many times. The V call is TRBV5-1, the J call TRBJ2-3; D gene ambiguous. The germline V gene has CDR1 SGHRS and CDR2 YFSETQ. The CDR3 runs 14 residues. V lost 0 bases and J 6 bases, leaving 11 bases between the germline ends. Here the CDR3 DNA reads TGCGCCAGCAGCTTGGTCGCCGCCGCGGATACGCAGTATTTT. This translates into CASSLVAAADTQYF.

This clonotype was found a few times. This sequence joins TRBV5-1 and TRBJ1-3; D ambiguous. The CDR3 runs to 14 residues. Germline V lookup: CDR1 SGHRS, CDR2 YFSETQ. Trimming stripped 0 bases from V and 4 bases from J, with 8 bases between. CDR3 residues: CASSLVENGNTIYF. DNA for the CDR3: TGCGCCAGCAGCTTGGTGGAGAACGGAAACACCATATATTTT.

This clonotype was observed at least ten times. This rearrangement joins TRBV5-1 to TRBJ1-1; tentative D call: TRBD1 (5 bases). V shed 5 bases and J shed 1 base, with 9 bases lying between them. This CDR3 contains 13 residues. CDR1 SGHRS and CDR2 YFSETQ come from the germline V gene. The CDR3 bases are TGCGCCAGCAGAGGGACGCAGAACACTGAAGCTTTCTTT. It encodes CASRGTQNTEAFF.

This clonotype was seen repeatedly, ten times or more. The V gene is TRBV11-2, the J gene TRBJ2-5, with 9 bases that match TRBD2. V dropped 5 bases and J dropped 5; count of bases not matched to a gene: 9. The germline gives CDR1 SGHAT, CDR2 FQNNGV. This CDR3 contains 15 residues. CDR3 nucleotide sequence: TGTGCCAGCAGCCATAATAGCGGGGGTTCGGAGACCCAGTACTTC. Protein sequence: CASSHNSGGSETQYF.

This chain connects TRBV18 to TRBJ1-5; 7 nucleotides align to TRBD1. CDR3 length: 16 residues. Germline assignment: CDR1 KGHSH and CDR2 LQKENI. Trimming took 3 bases from V and 3 from J; bases not matched to a gene: 8. DNA of the CDR3: TGTGCCAGCTCACCGGCGGGGACAGCCGTCAATCAGCCCCAGCATTTT. Residues: CASSPAGTAVNQPQHF.

This clonotype was picked up many times. This sequence joins TRBV5-1 and TRBJ2-5; a weak D match, TRBD1 (6 bases). This CDR3 is 14 amino acids long. CDR1 SGHRS and CDR2 YFSETQ come from the germline V gene. Trimming took off 3 bases at V and 8 bases at J, with 17 bases between the two ends. The CDR3 reads CASSSPGHPLTQYF. CDR3 bases: TGCGCCAGCAGCTCTCCGGGACACCCTCTCACCCAGTACTTC.

This clonotype was counted at least ten times. The chain employs TRBV7-9 and TRBJ2-7, with D perhaps being TRBD1 or TRBD2 (5 bases each). CDR1 SEHNR and CDR2 FQNEAQ come from the germline V gene (reference sequence). V lost 2 bases and J 3 bases, leaving 11 bases between the germline ends. CDR3 length: 14 residues. The CDR3: CASSLRAGSYEQYF. The CDR3 DNA sequence: TGTGCCAGCAGCTTACGGGCAGGGAGCTACGAGCAGTACTTC.

The V and J genes are TRBV7-2 and TRBJ2-1; 15 bases line up with TRBD2. Germline CDR1 and CDR2: SGHTA and FQGNSA. This CDR3 has 20 residues. With V trimmed by 0 bases and J by 8 bases, 14 bases remained unmatched. CDR3: CASSLARIWTSGGASDEQFF. The CDR3 DNA reads TGTGCCAGCAGCTTAGCCCGAATTTGGACTAGCGGGGGGGCCTCGGATGAGCAGTTCTTC.

The gene calls are TRBV7-2 and TRBJ2-3; D remains unclear. CDR3 length: 16 residues. CDR1 SGHTA and CDR2 FQGNSA come from the germline V gene. V gave up 2 bases and J gave up 1 base, with 13 bases separating them. The CDR3 sequence is CASSLSPPPGTDTQYF. CDR3 nucleotides: TGTGCCAGCAGCTTAAGCCCTCCCCCTGGCACAGATACGCAGTATTTT.